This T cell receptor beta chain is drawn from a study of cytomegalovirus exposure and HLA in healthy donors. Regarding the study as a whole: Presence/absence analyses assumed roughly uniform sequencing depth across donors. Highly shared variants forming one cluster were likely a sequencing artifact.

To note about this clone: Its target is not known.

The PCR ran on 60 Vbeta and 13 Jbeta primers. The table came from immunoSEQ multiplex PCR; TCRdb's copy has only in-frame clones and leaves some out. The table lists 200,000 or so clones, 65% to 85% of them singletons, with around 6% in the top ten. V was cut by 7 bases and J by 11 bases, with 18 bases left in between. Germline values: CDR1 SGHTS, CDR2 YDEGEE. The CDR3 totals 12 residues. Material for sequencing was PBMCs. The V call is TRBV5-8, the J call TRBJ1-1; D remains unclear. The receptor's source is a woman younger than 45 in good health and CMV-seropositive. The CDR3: CASHPLHGGAFF. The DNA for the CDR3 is TGTGCCAGCCATCCTCTTCACGGAGGGGCTTTCTTT. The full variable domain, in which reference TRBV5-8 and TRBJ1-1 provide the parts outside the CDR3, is EAGVTQSPTHLIKTRGQQATLRCSPISGHTSVYWYQQALGLGLQFLLWYDEGEERNRGNFPPRFSGRQFPNYSSELNVNALELEDSALYLCASHPLHGGAFFGQGTRLTVV.